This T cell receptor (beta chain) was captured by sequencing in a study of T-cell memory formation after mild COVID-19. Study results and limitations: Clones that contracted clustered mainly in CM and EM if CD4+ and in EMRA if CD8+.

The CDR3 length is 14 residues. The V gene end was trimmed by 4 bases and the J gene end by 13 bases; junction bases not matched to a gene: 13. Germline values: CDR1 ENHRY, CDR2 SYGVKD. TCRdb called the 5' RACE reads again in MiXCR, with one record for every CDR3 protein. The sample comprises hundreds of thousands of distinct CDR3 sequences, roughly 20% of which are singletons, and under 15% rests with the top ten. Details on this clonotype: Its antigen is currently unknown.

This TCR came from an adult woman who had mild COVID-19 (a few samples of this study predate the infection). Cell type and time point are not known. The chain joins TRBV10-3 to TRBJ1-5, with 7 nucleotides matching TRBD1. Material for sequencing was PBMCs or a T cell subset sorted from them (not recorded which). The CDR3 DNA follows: TGTGCCATCAGTGGGGGGACAGAGCATGGATTACAGCATTTT. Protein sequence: CAISGGTEHGLQHF.